This TCR beta chain was observed in a study of PD-1 blockade in classical Hodgkin lymphoma. Concerning this clone itself: The same CDR3 also results from other DNA sequences found in this sample.

Data came from immunoSEQ multiplex PCR; TCRdb stores just in-frame clones and leaves some out. Here the sample spans 25,000 to 35,000 clones, 72% being singletons. Time point denoted: cycle 4 day 1 (C4D1), after 5 to 7 weeks of nivolumab. All patients relapsed after autologous stem cell transplantation, and brentuximab vedotin exposure varied. V lost 0 bases and J 4 bases, leaving 13 bases between the germline ends. This CDR3 has 15 amino acids. Germline V gives CDR1 LGHNA, CDR2 YSLEER. The sample consisted of peripheral blood mononuclear cells (PBMCs), taken before the fourth cycle of nivolumab. The TCR comes from a human donor with classical Hodgkin lymphoma. The chain has TRBV4-3 and TRBJ2-7; perhaps TRBD1 as D (6 bases). The CDR3 DNA follows: TGCGCCAGCAGCCAAGATCCCGGGACAATGTACGAGCAGTACTTC. Translated: CASSQDPGTMYEQYF.